The rows below give T cell receptor beta chains drawn from one sample of a study of CD8+ T cells in alopecia areata. Sequencing used immunoSEQ multiplex PCR; TCRdb keeps in-frame clones, though not all of them. The data show 130,000 or so clones, around 83% seen once. The material was CD8+ T cells sorted from blood, obtained at week 4, from a patient treated with tofacitinib. The receptors shown here come from a human donor with alopecia areata. Both conserved end residues are part of each CDR3. Each record gives: D gene, clone size, J gene, V gene, CDR3 DNA, CDR3 protein. A D gene is named only where the DNA matches it firmly. Only some rows state a clone size, as once, few, many or a class for expanded clones.

D gene: -; clone size: -; J gene: TRBJ2-2; V gene: TRBV13; CDR3 DNA: TGTGCCAGCAGCTTTGGGGTCCTTACCGTTCAAACCGGGGAGCTGTTTTTT; CDR3 protein: CASSFGVLTVQTGELFF
D gene: -; clone size: -; J gene: TRBJ1-2; V gene: TRBV7-9; CDR3 DNA: TGTGCCAGCACCACCTCGGAAGCCGTCTATGGCTACACCTTC; CDR3 protein: CASTTSEAVYGYTF
D gene: TRBD1; clone size: few; J gene: TRBJ2-4; V gene: TRBV7-2; CDR3 DNA: TGTGCCAGCAGCTTAAAGACAGGGAATGAACAGTACTTC; CDR3 protein: CASSLKTGNEQYF
D gene: -; clone size: -; J gene: TRBJ2-1; V gene: TRBV5-1; CDR3 DNA: TGCGCCAGCAGCCCCAACCCCTTCGGGTTAGATGGTGAGCAGTTCTTC; CDR3 protein: CASSPNPFGLDGEQFF
D gene: -; clone size: -; J gene: TRBJ2-3; V gene: TRBV7-9; CDR3 DNA: TGTGCCAGCAGCTTAGCGCAAGGCACAGATACGCAGTATTTT; CDR3 protein: CASSLAQGTDTQYF
D gene: -; clone size: -; J gene: TRBJ2-3; V gene: TRBV9; CDR3 DNA: TGTGCCAGCAGCGTAGTCCGCAGCACAGATACGCAGTATTTT; CDR3 protein: CASSVVRSTDTQYF
D gene: TRBD1; clone size: -; J gene: TRBJ2-2; V gene: TRBV29-1; CDR3 DNA: TGCAGCGTAGGGACAGAGAACACCGGGGAGCTGTTTTTT; CDR3 protein: CSVGTENTGELFF
D gene: -; clone size: -; J gene: TRBJ2-2; V gene: TRBV29-1; CDR3 DNA: TGCAGCGTTATTCAGGAGAACACCGGGGAGCTGTTTTTT; CDR3 protein: CSVIQENTGELFF
D gene: TRBD2; clone size: -; J gene: TRBJ2-7; V gene: TRBV7-2; CDR3 DNA: TGTGCCAGCAACTGGGCGGGAGACTCCTACGAGCAGTACTTC; CDR3 protein: CASNWAGDSYEQYF
D gene: TRBD1; clone size: -; J gene: TRBJ2-7; V gene: TRBV28; CDR3 DNA: TGTGCCAGCAGCAGGGACAGCTACGAGCAGTACTTC; CDR3 protein: CASSRDSYEQYF